Listed below are T cell receptor beta chains from one sample, sequenced in a study of cytotoxic CD8 clonotypes in ibrutinib-treated CLL. Generated by immunoSEQ multiplex PCR, the TCRdb table keeps only in-frame clones and is missing some. The repertoire holds roughly 150,000 clones, around 84% seen once, with around 2.1% in the top ten. This specimen consisted of PBMCs, obtained after 12 months of ibrutinib treatment. These receptor sequences come from a human donor with chronic lymphocytic leukemia. Each CDR3 is given with its conserved first and last residue. The D gene is left open where the match is weak. Rows give clone size only sometimes, using once, few, many, or a class for an expanded clone.

d_call: TRBD1
clone_size: .
j_call: TRBJ2-5
v_call: TRBV11-3
cdr3_aa: CASSSRGGPQETQYF
cdr3_nt: TGTGCCAGCAGCTCCCGAGGGGGCCCCCAAGAGACCCAGTACTTC

d_call: TRBD2
clone_size: .
j_call: TRBJ2-5
v_call: TRBV5-4
cdr3_aa: CASSSGGGETQYF
cdr3_nt: TGTGCCAGCAGCTCCGGGGGGGGAGAGACCCAGTACTTC

d_call: .
clone_size: few
j_call: TRBJ2-1
v_call: TRBV28
cdr3_aa: CASSPGTLEHNEQFF
cdr3_nt: TGTGCCAGCAGTCCCGGGACGCTGGAGCACAATGAGCAGTTCTTC

d_call: TRBD1
clone_size: .
j_call: TRBJ1-4
v_call: TRBV7-2
cdr3_aa: CASSWTGVGEKLFF
cdr3_nt: TGTGCCAGCAGCTGGACAGGGGTAGGGGAAAAACTGTTTTTT

d_call: TRBD1
clone_size: .
j_call: TRBJ2-5
v_call: TRBV5-1
cdr3_aa: CASSGIGTAQETQYF
cdr3_nt: TGCGCCAGCAGCGGCATTGGGACAGCCCAAGAGACCCAGTACTTC

d_call: TRBD1
clone_size: .
j_call: TRBJ2-7
v_call: TRBV10-3
cdr3_aa: CAISPLPGQSKSYEQYF
cdr3_nt: TGTGCCATCAGTCCCCTTCCGGGACAGTCAAAGTCCTACGAGCAGTACTTC

d_call: .
clone_size: .
j_call: TRBJ1-2
v_call: TRBV9
cdr3_aa: CASTDGPNYGYTF
cdr3_nt: TGTGCCAGCACCGACGGACCGAACTATGGCTACACCTTC

d_call: .
clone_size: .
j_call: TRBJ1-5
v_call: TRBV5-1
cdr3_aa: CASSQLGGSNQPQHF
cdr3_nt: TGCGCCAGCAGTCAATTGGGGGGGTCCAATCAGCCCCAGCATTTT

d_call: TRBD1
clone_size: .
j_call: TRBJ2-2
v_call: TRBV7-2
cdr3_aa: CASSLGGWDRRNRELFF
cdr3_nt: TGTGCCAGCAGCTTAGGTGGTTGGGACAGACGAAATAGGGAGCTGTTTTTT

d_call: .
clone_size: .
j_call: TRBJ2-5
v_call: TRBV7-2
cdr3_aa: CASSLLETQYF
cdr3_nt: TGTGCCAGCAGCCTTCTAGAGACCCAGTACTTC

d_call: TRBD1
clone_size: .
j_call: TRBJ2-7
v_call: TRBV7-8
cdr3_aa: CASSLAARGSYEQYF
cdr3_nt: TGTGCCAGCAGCTTAGCGGCCAGGGGGAGCTACGAGCAGTACTTC

d_call: .
clone_size: .
j_call: TRBJ1-4
v_call: TRBV5-4
cdr3_aa: CASSLEGATNEKLFF
cdr3_nt: TGTGCCAGCAGCTTGGAGGGGGCAACTAATGAAAAACTGTTTTTT

d_call: .
clone_size: .
j_call: TRBJ1-2
v_call: TRBV28
cdr3_aa: CASLVDSLGGYTF
cdr3_nt: TGTGCCTCACTAGTCGACAGCCTGGGGGGCTACACCTTC

d_call: .
clone_size: few
j_call: TRBJ1-4
v_call: TRBV7-8
cdr3_aa: CASSLGRTTNEKLFF
cdr3_nt: TGTGCCAGCAGCTTGGGCAGGACAACTAATGAAAAACTGTTTTTT

d_call: TRBD1
clone_size: .
j_call: TRBJ2-1
v_call: TRBV7-9
cdr3_aa: CASSLDWTGEQFF
cdr3_nt: TGTGCCAGCAGCTTAGATTGGACAGGGGAGCAGTTCTTC

d_call: .
clone_size: .
j_call: TRBJ1-1
v_call: TRBV5-4
cdr3_aa: CASSLVGFGGAFF
cdr3_nt: TGTGCCAGCAGCTTGGTTGGATTTGGGGGTGCTTTCTTT

d_call: TRBD1
clone_size: once
j_call: TRBJ2-7
v_call: TRBV4-1
cdr3_aa: CASSPRMGGTGFYEQYF
cdr3_nt: TGCGCCAGCAGCCCTCGTATGGGCGGGACAGGGTTCTACGAGCAGTACTTC

d_call: TRBD2
clone_size: .
j_call: TRBJ2-1
v_call: TRBV2
cdr3_aa: CASRVRGGVDNEQFF
cdr3_nt: TGTGCCAGCAGGGTTCGGGGGGGCGTCGACAATGAGCAGTTCTTC

d_call: .
clone_size: .
j_call: TRBJ2-1
v_call: TRBV11-2
cdr3_aa: CASSPLGGRSYNEQFF
cdr3_nt: TGTGCCAGCAGCCCCTTGGGAGGCCGCTCCTACAATGAGCAGTTCTTC

d_call: TRBD2
clone_size: .
j_call: TRBJ2-2
v_call: TRBV5-1
cdr3_aa: CASSLRASGNTGELFF
cdr3_nt: TGCGCCAGCAGCTTGAGGGCTAGCGGTAACACCGGGGAGCTGTTTTTT